Listed below are T cell receptor beta chains from one sample, sequenced in a study of T cells in localized non-small cell lung cancer. Sequenced by immunoSEQ multiplex PCR; TCRdb stores in-frame clones only, minus some. The sample carries around 2,600 clones, approximately 25% recorded once. Sequenced material: lung tumor tissue, taken before any cancer treatment. The receptors were sampled from a man aged 40-75 years with stage I squamous cell lung carcinoma. The CDR3 runs from the conserved cysteine through the conserved F or W. The D gene is left open where the match is weak. Clone size is not always given. Where it is, it says once, few, many or a class for expanded clones.

D	V	size	J	DNA	CDR3
-	TRBV6-8	-	TRBJ1-6	TGTGCCAGCAGTTACTCCGCCAGGCCCGGTTATAATTCACCCCTCCACTTT	CASSYSARPGYNSPLHF
-	TRBV11-3	-	TRBJ1-5	TGTGCCAGCACCCCTCGACAGACCGTTAGCAATCAGCCCCAGCATTTT	CASTPRQTVSNQPQHF
-	TRBV28	-	TRBJ1-2	TGTGCCAGCAGATTAGGACAGAACTATGGCTACACCTTC	CASRLGQNYGYTF
-	TRBV6-8	-	TRBJ1-1	TGTGCCAGCAGTGACCGGGGGGGACGGGCTTTCTTT	CASSDRGGRAFF
-	TRBV30	few	TRBJ2-7	TGTGCCTGGAGTGTCAATCGCGAGCAGTACTTC	CAWSVNREQYF
TRBD1	TRBV7-4	-	TRBJ2-7	TGTGCCAGCAGCTTCGGACAGGGCGCCGAGCAGTACTTC	CASSFGQGAEQYF
-	TRBV18	-	TRBJ1-5	TGTGCCAGCCCTACAGGGATGGGGAAATATAGCAATCAGCCCCAGCATTTT	CASPTGMGKYSNQPQHF
TRBD2	TRBV10-2	-	TRBJ2-3	TGCGCCAGCAGTCTCTGGACTAGCGGGGTCGGCAATACGCAGTATTTT	CASSLWTSGVGNTQYF
TRBD1	TRBV6-8	large	TRBJ1-4	TGTGCCAGCAGTCCACAGGGGGGACTTGGAGAAAAACTGTTTTTT	CASSPQGGLGEKLFF
-	TRBV9	-	TRBJ1-5	TGTGCCAGCAGCGTAGGGTCGAATCAGCCCCAGCATTTT	CASSVGSNQPQHF
-	TRBV6-8	medium-sized	TRBJ2-7	TGTGCCAGCAGTACAGGGTCCTCCTACGAGCAGTACTTC	CASSTGSSYEQYF
TRBD1	TRBV7-6	-	TRBJ1-1	TGTGCCAGCAGCTTGGGTAGGACAGGCCCTATGAACACTGAAGCTTTCTTT	CASSLGRTGPMNTEAFF
-	TRBV7-2	-	TRBJ1-1	TGTGCCAGCAGCTCCGGACTGAACACTGAAGCTTTCTTT	CASSSGLNTEAFF
-	TRBV6-8	few	TRBJ2-1	TGTGCCAGCAGTTACGGGGAGTACAATGAGCAGTTCTTC	CASSYGEYNEQFF
-	TRBV5-1	-	TRBJ1-2	TGCGCCAGCAGCTTGGACGGAAGGTCCCTTTATGGCTACACCTTC	CASSLDGRSLYGYTF
TRBD1	TRBV7-7	-	TRBJ2-4	TGTGCCAGCAGCTTGCAGAACCGGGACAGGGGGTCCAAAAACATTCAGTACTTC	CASSLQNRDRGSKNIQYF
-	TRBV7-5	few	TRBJ1-4	TGTGCCAGCAGCCAAGCACAGGCAACTAATGAAAAACTGTTTTTT	CASSQAQATNEKLFF
-	TRBV28	-	TRBJ1-1	TGTGCCACCGACTCAGGACTACTCGACAAAGCTTTCTTT	CATDSGLLDKAFF
-	TRBV9	medium-sized	TRBJ1-4	TGTGCCAGCAGTTTTAATAATGAAAAACTGTTTTTT	CASSFNNEKLFF
-	TRBV10-3	-	TRBJ1-2	TGTGCCATCAGTGAGTCGACAGGAACGACCTATGGCTACACCTTC	CAISESTGTTYGYTF
TRBD1	TRBV6-8	few	TRBJ1-2	TGTGCCAGCAGGGATACAGGGGGGAGCTATGGCTACACCTTC	CASRDTGGSYGYTF
-	TRBV6-8	few	TRBJ2-7	TGTGCCAGCAGTTACGGGGTAGCGGCGACCTACGAGCAGTACTTC	CASSYGVAATYEQYF
-	TRBV19	-	TRBJ1-4	TGTGCCAGTAGCCCTCATAAGGGTATGTTTGAAAAACTGTTTTTT	CASSPHKGMFEKLFF
-	TRBV7-5	few	TRBJ1-3	TGTGCCAGCAGGGAGGCGCCGGGACAGGGGACAGGAAACACCATATATTTT	CASREAPGQGTGNTIYF
-	TRBV6-8	-	TRBJ2-5	TGTGCCAGCAGCCCATGGACTCTCTTAGGAGAAGAGACCCAGTACTTC	CASSPWTLLGEETQYF
-	TRBV7-2	few	TRBJ1-1	TGTGCCAGCGGTTTTCCCCCTCCAGGGCATAAAGCTTTCTTT	CASGFPPPGHKAFF
-	TRBV28	-	TRBJ1-1	TGTGCCAGCAGTTTGATAGCCCAGCACGCGAACACTGAAGCTTTCTTT	CASSLIAQHANTEAFF
TRBD2	TRBV18	few	TRBJ2-2	TGTGCCAGCTCACCCCCGGGCGGGGGAGTCACCGGGGAGCTGTTTTTT	CASSPPGGGVTGELFF
TRBD1	TRBV6-8	few	TRBJ1-1	TGTGCCATCAGTAGGGGGACAGAGAACACTGAAGCTTTCTTT	CAISRGTENTEAFF